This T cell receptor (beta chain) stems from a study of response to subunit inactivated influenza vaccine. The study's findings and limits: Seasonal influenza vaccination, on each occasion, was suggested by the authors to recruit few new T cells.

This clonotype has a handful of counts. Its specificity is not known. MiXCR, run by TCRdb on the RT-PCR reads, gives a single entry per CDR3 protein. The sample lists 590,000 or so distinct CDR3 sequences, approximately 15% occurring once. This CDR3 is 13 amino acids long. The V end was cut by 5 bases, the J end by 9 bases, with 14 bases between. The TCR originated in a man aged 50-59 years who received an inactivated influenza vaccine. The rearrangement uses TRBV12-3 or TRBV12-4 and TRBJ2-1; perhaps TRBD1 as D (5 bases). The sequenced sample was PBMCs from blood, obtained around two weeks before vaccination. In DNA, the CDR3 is TGTGCCAGCAGTCCAGAGGCTGGGGCTGAGCAGTTCTTC. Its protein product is CASSPEAGAEQFF.